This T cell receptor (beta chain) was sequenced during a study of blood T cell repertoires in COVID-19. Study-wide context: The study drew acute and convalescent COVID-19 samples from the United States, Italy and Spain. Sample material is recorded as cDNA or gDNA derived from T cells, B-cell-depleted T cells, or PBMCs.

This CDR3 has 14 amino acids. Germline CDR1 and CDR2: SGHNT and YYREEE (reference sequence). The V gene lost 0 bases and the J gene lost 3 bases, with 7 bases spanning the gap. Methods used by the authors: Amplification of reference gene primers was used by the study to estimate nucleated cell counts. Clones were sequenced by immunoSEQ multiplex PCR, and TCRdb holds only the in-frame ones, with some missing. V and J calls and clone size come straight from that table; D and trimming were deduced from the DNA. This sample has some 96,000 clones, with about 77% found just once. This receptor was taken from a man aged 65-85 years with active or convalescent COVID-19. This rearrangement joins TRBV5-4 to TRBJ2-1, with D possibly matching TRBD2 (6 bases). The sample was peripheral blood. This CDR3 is CASSLGGDYNEQFF. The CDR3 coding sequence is TGTGCCAGCAGCTTGGGGGGGGACTACAATGAGCAGTTCTTC.